This T cell receptor (beta chain) was found in a study of PD-L1 blockade in urothelial cancer. Study outcomes and limitations: Tumor-associated clones in the blood of durable-benefit patients grew more at 3 weeks.

Each PCR had synthetic TCR analog templates added to it as a spike-in. Generated by immunoSEQ multiplex PCR, the TCRdb table keeps only in-frame clones and is missing some. The profile shows around 130,000 clones, about 81% of them singletons. The CDR3 consists of 14 residues. The germline CDR1 and CDR2 sequences are SGHTA and FQGNSA. Unmatched junction bases numbered 1, after V lost 5 bases and J lost 0 bases. Time point in this sample: pretreatment peripheral blood. Each individual provided 1 to 8 samples (taken pretreatment and on-treatment). Notes on this clone: The antigen is undetermined.

The chain has TRBV7-2 and TRBJ1-1; TRBD1 matches 9 bases. The source of this sequence is a man aged 50-60 years with urothelial cancer. The sample consisted of PBMCs, taken around atezolizumab (anti-PD-L1) treatment. The CDR3, as DNA: TGTGCCAGCAGCCGGGACAGGGTGAACACTGAAGCTTTCTTT. Protein: CASSRDRVNTEAFF.